This TCR beta chain was sequenced for a study of OX40 agonist ivuxolimab in advanced cancers. Study-level information: Subjects had a mean age of about 57 years, with a range of roughly 23 to 80; less than 90% were male. Earlier anti-PD-1, anti-PD-L1 or anti-CTLA-4 therapy was permitted; 30% to 50% had received some. Study outcomes and limitations: Expanded clones were, on average, more numerous in CD8+ T cells than in CD4+. The 0.1-3.0 mg/kg partial responders had among the lowest clonal expansion.

The protocol was immunoSEQ multiplex PCR, while the TCRdb copy is restricted to in-frame clones and leaves out a portion. This sample carries approximately 75,000 clones, about 78% of them seen once, and the ten largest clones take about 5.4%. In regard to this clone: Its specificity is not known.

Trimming took 7 bases from V and 1 from J, leaving 16 bases between them. The CDR3 length is 15 residues. The germline V gene encodes CDR1 SNHLY and CDR2 FYNNEI. The receptor's source is an adult with an advanced solid tumor such as melanoma, head and neck, liver or kidney cancer. V usage is TRBV2 and J usage is TRBJ1-1; no definite D call. The material was CD4+ or CD8+ T cells sorted from blood, obtained in a trial of the OX40 agonist ivuxolimab. The CDR3 loop reads CASTPGWLGNTEAFF. The CDR3 DNA is TGTGCCAGCACCCCAGGTTGGCTGGGGAACACTGAAGCTTTCTTT.